This passage covers 11 T cell receptor beta chains from one sample sequenced in a study of T-cell reconstitution after alpha-beta-depleted transplantation in children. The authors prepared the TCRbeta library with unique molecular identifiers. TCRdb reanalysed the PCR reads using MiXCR and keeps one entry per CDR3 protein. The sample contains about 580,000 distinct CDR3 sequences, roughly 24% of which appear only once. Source: PBMCs, mostly from graft donor cells, taken 360 days after TCRalphabeta/CD19-depleted stem cell transplant. These receptors all stem from a boy younger than two who had a stem cell transplant for acute myeloid leukemia, so the T cells may come from the graft donor.

The chain employs TRBV20-1 and TRBJ2-3; D call uncertain. The CDR3 is 10 residues long. Per the germline V gene, CDR1 is DFQATT and CDR2 is SNEGSKA (reference sequence). Trimming removed 3 bases at V and 11 bases at J, with 9 bases between. The CDR3 region has the DNA TGCAGTGCTAGTGACTTCGAGCAGTATTTT. Translation: CSASDFEQYF.

The chain couples TRBV29-1 to TRBJ1-5; D is undetermined. V lost 7 bases and J lost 0, with 10 bases in between. CDR1 SQVTM and CDR2 ANQGSEA come from the germline V gene. CDR3 length equals 13 residues. CDR3 sequence (DNA): TGCAGCGAAGCTCCCTTTAGCAATCAGCCCCAGCATTTT. Translated: CSEAPFSNQPQHF.

This clonotype was counted between two and nine times. The chain joins TRBV4-3 to TRBJ2-1; 7 nucleotides agree with TRBD2. V lost 1 base to trimming and J lost 5 bases; unmatched junction nucleotides: 8. Germline values: CDR1 LGHNA, CDR2 YSLEER. The CDR3 totals 16 residues. The CDR3 coding sequence is TGCGCCAGCAGCCAAGGATCCGGGGGGAGAAACAATGAGCAGTTCTTC. Translation: CASSQGSGGRNNEQFF.

This chain connects TRBV5-4 to TRBJ2-1, with 8 bases aligning to TRBD2. The junction had 7 bases not matched to a gene; V was cut back by 0 bases and J by 8 bases. The CDR3 has 15 amino acids. The germline V gene has CDR1 SGHNT and CDR2 YYREEE (reference sequence). CDR3 sequence (DNA): TGTGCCAGCAGCTTGGGCGGTCCGGGGGGGGATGAGCAGTTCTTC. As protein: CASSLGGPGGDEQFF.

A few counts support this clonotype. V gene TRBV20-1 combines with J gene TRBJ1-3; TRBD1 is a possible D gene (5 bases). V dropped 3 bases and J dropped 4 bases, with 13 bases sitting between them. This CDR3 is built from 14 residues. From germline, CDR1 is DFQATT and CDR2 SNEGSKA (reference sequence). This CDR3 is CSASLGALGNTIYF. Here the CDR3 DNA reads TGCAGTGCTAGTTTAGGGGCCTTAGGAAACACCATATATTTT.

This clonotype occurred a few times. The rearrangement joins TRBV18 to TRBJ2-2; 8 bases match TRBD1. V lost 3 bases to trimming and J lost 4 bases; unmatched junction nucleotides: 7. Germline V CDR1 and CDR2: KGHSH, LQKENI. This CDR3 region has 16 residues. The CDR3 DNA sequence: TGTGCCAGCTCACCCCCCGGACAGGGTGGCACCGGGGAGCTGTTTTTT. Its protein is CASSPPGQGGTGELFF.

This chain joins TRBV25-1 and TRBJ2-7; D perhaps matches TRBD1 (5 bases). The CDR3 sequence is 14 residues long. Germline lookup yields CDR1 MGHDK and CDR2 SYGVNS. V gave up 3 bases and J gave up 7 bases, with 16 bases separating them. The CDR3 reads CASSDKGLPREQYV. The DNA for the CDR3 is TGTGCCAGCAGTGATAAGGGGCTACCCCGGGAGCAGTACGTC.

In its sample, this clonotype was seen many times. The chain has TRBV6-2 or TRBV6-3 and TRBJ2-7, with 7 bases fitting TRBD1. Germline V gene data show CDR1 as MNHEY and CDR2 as SVGEGT. The CDR3 spans 12 residues. Here the CDR3 reads CAAGTENYEQYF. CDR3 DNA sequence: TGTGCAGCAGGGACAGAGAACTACGAGCAGTACTTC.

This clonotype showed up just a few times. This sequence joins TRBV28 and TRBJ2-7; either TRBD1 or TRBD2 may fit D (5 bases each). The CDR3 extends over 15 amino acids. With 3 bases removed from V and 0 bases from J, the gap between germline ends came to 12 bases. Germline V lookup: CDR1 MDHEN, CDR2 SYDVKM. The DNA for the CDR3 is TGTGCCAGCAGTTTGGGGGTAGGGACCTCCTACGAGCAGTACGTC. It codes for CASSLGVGTSYEQYV.

This clonotype was picked up many times. This chain links TRBV6-5 with TRBJ2-4, with D uncertain. Germline CDR1 MNHEY, CDR2 SVGAGI. This CDR3 contains 12 residues. The V end was cut by 6 bases, the J end by 4 bases, with 7 bases between. The CDR3 is CASSSLKNIQYF. In DNA, the CDR3 is TGTGCCAGCAGCTCCCTAAAAAACATTCAGTACTTC.

Ten or more counts support this clonotype. The chain is built from TRBV20-1 and TRBJ2-7; tentatively, D is TRBD1 (6 bases). The V gene's germline CDR1 is DFQATT and CDR2 SNEGSKA (reference sequence). V lost 5 bases and J lost 2, with 10 bases in between. CDR3 size: 12 residues. The CDR3 nucleotides read TGCAGTGCTGACGACAGGACCTACGAGCAGTACTTC. Encoded protein: CSADDRTYEQYF.